This passage covers 28 T cell receptor beta chains from one sample sequenced in a study of cytomegalovirus exposure and HLA in healthy donors. PCR used 60 Vbeta primers and 13 Jbeta primers. Profiled with immunoSEQ multiplex PCR; TCRdb holds only in-frame clones, not every one. The sample comprises 170,000 or so clones, 80% of which are singletons, and around 6.5% rests with the top ten. Input material: PBMCs. Receptors were obtained from a male donor in good health and CMV-seropositive.

The chain is built from TRBV28 and TRBJ1-5, with TRBD1 identical over 12 bases. The CDR3 loop spans 15 amino acids. Germline lookup yields CDR1 MDHEN and CDR2 SYDVKM. After removal of 10 bases from V and 4 bases from J, the junction contained 8 bases not matched to a gene. This chain's CDR3 is CAIKKGQGANQPQHF. CDR3 DNA sequence: TGTGCCATTAAAAAGGGACAGGGGGCAAATCAGCCCCAGCATTTT.

The chain carries TRBV5-1 and TRBJ1-1, with 7 bases matching TRBD1. V lost 5 bases to trimming and J lost 3 bases; unmatched junction nucleotides: 7. CDR3 length equals 14 residues. Looked up from germline, CDR1 is SGHRS and CDR2 is YFSETQ. The CDR3 loop reads CASRLTGRDTEAFF. CDR3 DNA: TGCGCCAGCAGATTGACAGGGAGGGACACTGAAGCTTTCTTT.

V is TRBV4-3 and J is TRBJ1-1, with no clear D. This CDR3 has 14 residues. Per germline, CDR1 LGHNA and CDR2 YSLEER. V shed 9 bases and J shed 3 bases, with 17 bases lying between them. As DNA, the CDR3 is TGCGCCAGTGCCTTGTCCGAGCTGGACACTGAAGCTTTCTTT. It is translated as CASALSELDTEAFF.

The chain uses TRBV28 and TRBJ1-2; TRBD1 might be the D (6 bases). Trimming cost V 5 bases and J 4 bases, with 17 bases left between them. Germline V gene sequence: CDR1 MDHEN, CDR2 SYDVKM. This CDR3 contains 15 residues. CDR3 in amino acids: CASSTLGGHLYGYTF. DNA of the CDR3: TGTGCCAGCAGTACCCTGGGGGGGCATCTCTATGGCTACACCTTC.

The chain couples TRBV19 to TRBJ2-7; 7 bases map to TRBD1. J lost 5 bases, V lost 6 bases, and 7 bases had no gene match. Germline CDR1 LNHDA, CDR2 SQIVND (reference sequence). This CDR3 has 13 amino acids. This chain's CDR3 is CASRRTGFNEQYF. The CDR3 DNA reads TGTGCCAGTAGGAGGACAGGCTTCAACGAGCAGTACTTC. The full variable domain, with the rest looked up from reference TRBV19 and TRBJ2-7, is DGGITQSPKYLFRKEGQNVTLSCEQNLNHDAMYWYRQDPGQGLRLIYYSQIVNDFQKGDIAEGYSVSREKKESFPLTVTSAQKNPTAFYLCASRRTGFNEQYFGPGTRLTVT.

The chain links TRBV6-1 to TRBJ2-7, with TRBD1 matching 7 bases. CDR1 is MNHNS, CDR2 SASEGT, per germline. Trimming removed 9 bases from V and 2 bases from J; junction bases left unmatched: 10. The CDR3 spans 14 residues. DNA for the CDR3: TGTGCCAGTCACACACCGGGACAGACCTACGAGCAGTACTTC. It translates to CASHTPGQTYEQYF.

The chain employs TRBV25-1 and TRBJ1-6, with D perhaps matching TRBD1 (5 bases). Germline V lookup: CDR1 MGHDK, CDR2 SYGVNS. Trimming took off 3 bases at V and 5 bases at J, with 8 bases between the two ends. The CDR3 has 14 amino acids. The DNA of the CDR3 is TGTGCCAGCAGTGAGGGGGGTAATAATTCACCCCTCCACTTT. This encodes CASSEGGNNSPLHF. Filled out from reference TRBV25-1 and TRBJ1-6, the complete variable domain reads EADIYQTPRYLVIGTGKKITLECSQTMGHDKMYWYQQDPGMELHLIHYSYGVNSTEKGDLSSESTVSRIRTEHFPLTLESARPSHTSQYLCASSEGGNNSPLHFGNGTRLTVT.

J is TRBJ1-1 and V is TRBV5-1, with a weak D call TRBD1 (6 bases). The CDR3 has 14 residues. V was pared by 2 bases and J by 6 bases, with 14 bases between. Germline CDR1 reads SGHRS; CDR2 reads YFSETQ. CDR3 bases: TGCGCCAGCAGCTTTTGGCAGGGGTCCCCTGAAGCTTTCTTT. Translation gives CASSFWQGSPEAFF.

This chain links TRBV30 with TRBJ2-1; TRBD2 aligns across 11 bases. CDR1 GTSNPN and CDR2 SVGIG come from the germline V gene (reference sequence). V shed 5 bases, J shed 7 bases, and the junction held 19 bases outside the gene matches. The CDR3 totals 18 residues. The chain's CDR3 is CAWAPPRGSGRERNEQFF. The CDR3 DNA follows: TGTGCCTGGGCACCCCCGCGTGGTAGCGGGAGGGAAAGGAATGAGCAGTTCTTC. Using reference TRBV30 and TRBJ2-1 for the parts outside the CDR3, the full variable domain is SQTIHQWPATLVQPVGSPLSLECTVEGTSNPNLYWYRQAAGRGLQLLFYSVGIGQISSEVPQNLSASRPQDRQFILSSKKLLLSDSGFYLCAWAPPRGSGRERNEQFFGPGTRLTVL.

The rearrangement uses TRBV6-5 and TRBJ2-1; D unresolved. CDR1 MNHEY and CDR2 SVGAGI come from the germline V gene. The CDR3 consists of 14 residues. The V and J ends lost 3 bases and 8 bases respectively, with 14 bases between them. CDR3 DNA: TGTGCCAGCAGTTATGTCAGTGGTAGCTATGAGCAGTTCTTC. Protein: CASSYVSGSYEQFF.

This clone was detected a few times. The CDR3 nucleotides read TGTGCCAGCAGTTACGACGGCCTGTCGGCGCAGGCCCTCCACTTT. Protein product: CASSYDGLSAQALHF. J is TRBJ1-6 and V is TRBV6-6; D remains ambiguous. Per the germline V gene, CDR1 is MNHNY and CDR2 is SVGAGI (reference sequence). CDR3 length: 15 residues. Deletions cut 2 bases from V and 14 bases from J, with 19 bases between.

A remark on this clone: The junction shows a germline mismatch at one end, possibly a read error. V and J are TRBV13 and TRBJ1-2; a weak D match, TRBD1 (6 bases). This CDR3 is 14 amino acids long. From germline, CDR1 is PRHDT and CDR2 FYEKMQ (reference sequence). The chain's CDR3 is CASILAGDGYGYTF. The CDR3 DNA is TGTGCCAGCATCTTAGCAGGGGATGGCTATGGCTACACCTTC.

V gene TRBV11-1 combines with J gene TRBJ2-2, with TRBD2 matching over 7 bases. Germline lookup yields CDR1 SGHAT and CDR2 FQDESV (reference sequence). This CDR3 contains 14 residues. V dropped 5 bases and J dropped 4; count of bases not matched to a gene: 4. Here the CDR3 DNA reads TGTGCCAGCAGCCCCAGGGAGGGCACCGGGGAGCTGTTTTTT. Translated, it gives CASSPREGTGELFF. The variable domain in full, with the rest retrieved from reference TRBV11-1 and TRBJ2-2, is EAEVAQSPRYKITEKSQAVAFWCDPISGHATLYWYRQILGQGPELLVQFQDESVVDDSQLPKDRFSAERLKGVDSTLKIQPAELGDSAMYLCASSPREGTGELFFGEGSRLTVL.

The genes are TRBV14 and TRBJ2-5, with D tentatively TRBD2 (6 bases). The CDR3 runs to 15 residues. Trimming took 3 bases from V and 5 from J, leaving 16 bases between them. Germline V gives CDR1 SGHDN, CDR2 FVKESK. CDR3 DNA: TGTGCCAGCAGCCAGGGGGGAGCCGCGACGGAGACCCAGTACTTC. This sequence encodes CASSQGGAATETQYF.

The chain combines TRBV28 with TRBJ2-1; a possible D gene is TRBD2 (6 bases). Per the germline V gene, CDR1 is MDHEN and CDR2 is SYDVKM. Trimming took off 5 bases at V and 14 bases at J, with 19 bases between the two ends. This CDR3 contains 13 residues. CDR3 DNA: TGTGCCAGCAGTCCCCCGGTCACGCGGGGAAAGTTCTTC. Protein sequence: CASSPPVTRGKFF.

This clone appeared once. The V call is TRBV12-5, the J call TRBJ1-2, with 7 nucleotides matching TRBD1. Germline V gene lookup returns CDR1 LGHNT and CDR2 FRNRAP. This CDR3 contains 16 residues. V shed 1 base, J shed 3 bases, and the junction held 8 bases outside the gene matches. The CDR3 region has the DNA TGTGCTAGTGGTTTGGACTTACAGGGACAGTACTATGGCTACACCTTC. It specifies CASGLDLQGQYYGYTF.

This clone was counted between two and nine times. The chain uses TRBV19 and TRBJ2-6; 7 nucleotides agree with TRBD2. Germline V gene lookup returns CDR1 LNHDA and CDR2 SQIVND (reference sequence). With V trimmed by 3 bases and J by 0 bases, 8 bases remained unmatched. The CDR3 is 18 amino acids. The CDR3 DNA reads as TGTGCCAGTAGTATGGCTAGCGGAAAGAGCTCTGGGGCCAACGTCCTGACTTTC. Translation gives CASSMASGKSSGANVLTF.

CDR3 DNA sequence: TGTGCCAGCAGTGACCAGACAGTGAACACTGAAGCTTTCTTT. Translating it yields CASSDQTVNTEAFF. The chain recombines TRBV6-1 with TRBJ1-1; the D gene is possibly TRBD1 (5 bases). The ends were cut back, 3 bases at V and 0 bases at J, with 8 bases in the middle. The CDR3 extends over 14 amino acids. CDR1 MNHNS and CDR2 SASEGT come from the germline V gene.

The chain joins TRBV4-1 to TRBJ2-7, with 10 bases aligning to TRBD2. Per the germline V gene, CDR1 is MGHRA and CDR2 is YSYEKL. J lost 2 bases, V lost 1 base, and 8 bases had no gene match. This CDR3 has 17 residues. The DNA of the CDR3 is TGCGCCAGCAGCCAAGCCAGGGCCAGCGGGAGGGCCTACGAGCAGTACTTC. It codes for CASSQARASGRAYEQYF.

The count of this clone is one. The rearrangement uses TRBV5-1 and TRBJ2-7; 10 nucleotides match TRBD2. After removal of 4 bases from V and 2 bases from J, the junction contained 6 bases not matched to a gene. Germline CDR1 reads SGHRS; CDR2 reads YFSETQ. The CDR3 consists of 15 residues. CDR3 nucleotides: TGCGCCAGCAGCGGCGGGACTAGCGTAACCTACGAGCAGTACTTC. Amino acid sequence: CASSGGTSVTYEQYF.

As regards this clone: This CDR3 is also generated by other DNA sequences in the sample. V gene TRBV15 combines with J gene TRBJ2-1; possible D gene TRBD1, 5 bases. Trimming cost V 2 bases and J 6 bases, with 8 bases left between them. The germline CDR1 and CDR2 sequences are LNHNV and YYDKDF (reference sequence). The CDR3 covers 13 residues. CDR3 residues: CATSRQGFNEQFF. Here the CDR3 DNA reads TGTGCCACCAGCAGACAGGGCTTCAATGAGCAGTTCTTC. The complete variable domain, with remaining parts taken from reference TRBV15 and TRBJ2-1, reads DAMVIQNPRYQVTQFGKPVTLSCSQTLNHNVMYWYQQKSSQAPKLLFHYYDKDFNNEADTPDNFQSRRPNTSFCFLDIRSPGLGDTAMYLCATSRQGFNEQFFGPGTRLTVL.

V usage is TRBV11-3 and J usage is TRBJ2-7; 9 positions agree with TRBD2. Germline V gene sequence: CDR1 SGHNT, CDR2 YENEEA. The ends lost 4 bases at V and 4 bases at J; junction bases unmatched: 8. This CDR3 has 15 amino acids. The CDR3 spells CASSSIAGAPYEQYF. For the CDR3, the DNA is TGTGCCAGCAGCTCCATAGCGGGAGCCCCTTACGAGCAGTACTTC.

The V and J genes are TRBV21-1 and TRBJ2-3; the table calls TRBD2, which could not be checked here. TRBV21-1 has pseudogene status. CDR3 size: 16 residues. The DNA of the CDR3 is TGTGCCAGCTCATTAGCGGGAGTGGGAGATGCAGATACGCAGTATTTT. It is translated as CASSLAGVGDADTQYF.

This clone has a single count. The chain uses TRBV19 and TRBJ2-7, with 9 nucleotides matching TRBD1. The CDR3 contains 15 residues. Losses at the gene ends were 1 base for V and 3 bases for J; bases not matched to a gene: 4. Per germline, CDR1 LNHDA and CDR2 SQIVND (reference sequence). CDR3 in amino acids: CASSIVGQGFYEQYF. The CDR3 DNA reads as TGTGCCAGTAGTATAGTGGGACAGGGATTCTACGAGCAGTACTTC.

CDR3 amino acids: CASSQDLGTANYGYTF. The CDR3 coding sequence is TGTGCCAGCAGCCAAGATTTGGGGACAGCTAACTATGGCTACACCTTC. The chain couples TRBV14 to TRBJ1-2, with 7 bases matching TRBD1. With 0 bases clipped from V and 0 bases from J, the junction kept 4 bases outside the gene matches. Germline-derived CDR1 and CDR2 are SGHDN and FVKESK. CDR3 length equals 16 residues.

V and J are TRBV12-5 and TRBJ1-1, with D unresolved. In germline, CDR1 is LGHNT, CDR2 FRNRAP. This CDR3 is built from 14 residues. V lost 7 bases, J lost 4 bases, and 16 bases lay in between. CDR3 nucleotides: TGTGCTAGTGATTTTCGGGGTGCGGGCACTGAAGCTTTCTTT. Encoded protein: CASDFRGAGTEAFF.

The chain has TRBV5-1 and TRBJ2-2; unclear D gene. Germline V gives CDR1 SGHRS, CDR2 YFSETQ. V was clipped by 0 bases and J by 3 bases, with 6 bases between them. This CDR3 has 14 residues. The CDR3 is CASSLAEDTGELFF. The CDR3 region has the DNA TGCGCCAGCAGCTTGGCCGAGGACACCGGGGAGCTGTTTTTT.

This clone was seen once. This rearrangement joins TRBV2 to TRBJ2-4; a possible D gene is TRBD1 (6 bases). V lost 6 bases and J 11 bases, leaving 14 bases between the germline ends. The CDR3 consists of 12 residues. CDR1 is SNHLY, CDR2 FYNNEI, per germline. Here the CDR3 reads CASSRTDLVQYF. The DNA for the CDR3 is TGTGCCAGCAGCCGGACAGACTTGGTTCAGTACTTC. The entire variable domain, with the rest obtained from reference TRBV2 and TRBJ2-4, is as follows: EPEVTQTPSHQVTQMGQEVILRCVPISNHLYFYWYRQILGQKVEFLVSFYNNEISEKSEIFDDQFSVERPDGSNFTLKIRSTKLEDSAMYFCASSRTDLVQYFGAGTRLSVL.